This entry lists 10 T cell receptor beta chains sequenced from one sample in a study of cytomegalovirus exposure and HLA in healthy donors. PCR primers comprised 60 Vbeta and 13 Jbeta primers. Clones were sequenced by immunoSEQ multiplex PCR, and TCRdb holds only the in-frame ones, with some missing. The profile covers tens of thousands of clones, with approximately 7.7% appearing a single time and approximately 2.4% taken by the ten largest. Sequencing was done on a sample of PBMCs. Every receptor here comes from a man in his forties or fifties in good health and CMV-seronegative.

The chain recombines TRBV14 with TRBJ2-1; TRBD1 matches 11 bases. The CDR3 spans 15 residues. Trimming removed 3 bases from V and 6 bases from J; junction bases left unmatched: 4. Germline values: CDR1 SGHDN, CDR2 FVKESK. CDR3 coding DNA: TGTGCCAGCAGCCAGGGGACAGGGGGTGTCAATGAGCAGTTCTTC. It yields the protein CASSQGTGGVNEQFF.

This clone came up a few times. This chain links TRBV6-5 with TRBJ2-1; TRBD2 matches 11 bases. The CDR3 is 15 residues long. Trimming cost V 4 bases and J 3 bases; bases outside gene matches: 2. Germline values: CDR1 MNHEY, CDR2 SVGAGI. The CDR3 DNA follows: TGTGCCAGCAGTTCCGGGACTAGCGGCTACAATGAGCAGTTCTTC. Translation gives CASSSGTSGYNEQFF.

This clone was counted between two and nine times. The sample has other DNA sequences that encode this CDR3 too. The chain carries TRBV6-6 and TRBJ2-7; tentative D call: TRBD1 (5 bases). Germline V lookup: CDR1 MNHNY, CDR2 SVGAGI (reference sequence). Trimming shortened V by 7 bases and J by 0 bases, and 13 bases separated the two germline ends. The CDR3 covers 14 residues. The CDR3 spells CASNDQGSSYEQYF. Here the CDR3 DNA reads TGTGCCAGCAACGATCAGGGCAGCTCCTACGAGCAGTACTTC.

The chain links TRBV28 to TRBJ1-1, with 10 bases that match TRBD1. J was trimmed by 7 bases and V by 0 bases; bases with no gene match: 2. From germline, CDR1 is MDHEN and CDR2 SYDVKM. The CDR3 consists of 14 residues. As DNA, the CDR3 is TGTGCCAGCAGTTTATGGGGACAGGGGAGTGAAGCTTTCTTT. Amino acids: CASSLWGQGSEAFF.

This clone was counted between two and nine times. This chain joins TRBV16 and TRBJ1-2; 8 positions agree with TRBD1. The length of the CDR3 is 15 residues. V trimming: 2 bases; J trimming: 2 bases; junction bases outside the gene matches: 4. Germline V gene sequence: CDR1 KGHSY, CDR2 FQNENV. The CDR3 region is CASSQPAGGNYGYTF. CDR3 coding DNA: TGTGCCAGCAGCCAACCGGCAGGGGGCAACTATGGCTACACCTTC.

This clone was recorded a few times. The gene calls are TRBV30 and TRBJ1-1, with 7 bases identical to TRBD1. There are 14 residues in the CDR3. The V and J ends lost 7 bases and 0 bases, in that order; junction bases with no gene match: 8. The germline gives CDR1 GTSNPN, CDR2 SVGIG (reference sequence). CDR3 sequence: CASFPGQMNTEAFF. As DNA, the CDR3 is TGTGCCTCGTTCCCGGGACAGATGAACACTGAAGCTTTCTTT.

This clone was counted between two and nine times. V gene TRBV7-3 combines with J gene TRBJ2-7, with 10 nucleotides matching TRBD1. The CDR3 runs to 14 residues. V shed 5 bases and J 9 bases; nucleotides not matched to a gene: 10. CDR1 and CDR2 from the germline V gene are SGHTA and FQGTGA. The CDR3 DNA sequence: TGTGCCAGCAGCCCCGGGACAGGGGCAGGGGGGCAGTACTTC. Its protein is CASSPGTGAGGQYF.

To note about this clone: This sample includes further DNA sequences coding for the same CDR3. The chain is built from TRBV7-9 and TRBJ2-7, with a tentative D call TRBD2 (5 bases). The ends were cut back, 6 bases at V and 5 bases at J, with 11 bases in the middle. The CDR3 contains 12 residues. Germline V gives CDR1 SEHNR, CDR2 FQNEAQ (reference sequence). This chain's CDR3 is CASSLDYHEQYF. Written as DNA, the CDR3 is TGTGCCAGCAGTCTAGACTACCACGAGCAGTACTTC.

This clone was observed a handful of times. The chain couples TRBV10-3 to TRBJ2-5, with D maybe TRBD1 (5 bases). CDR1 and CDR2 from the germline V gene are ENHRY and SYGVKD. V lost 6 bases, J lost 9 bases, and 17 bases lay in between. The CDR3 runs to 13 residues. DNA for the CDR3: TGTGCCATCAGGATTGACAAGGAAGGGGCCCAGTACTTC. This codes for CAIRIDKEGAQYF.

The rearrangement links TRBV28 to TRBJ1-2, with D possibly being TRBD1 (6 bases). The CDR3 spans 15 residues. Trimming cost V 2 bases and J 4 bases, with 14 bases left between them. Looked up from germline, CDR1 is MDHEN and CDR2 is SYDVKM. The CDR3 is CASSLNIRDTYGYTF. The CDR3 nucleotides read TGTGCCAGCAGTTTAAACATCAGGGACACCTATGGCTACACCTTC.